Below, 5 T cell receptor beta chains from the same sample are listed, as sequenced in a study of cytomegalovirus exposure and HLA in healthy donors. 13 Jbeta primers and 60 Vbeta primers were used for the PCR. Profiling relied on immunoSEQ multiplex PCR, and the TCRdb table lists in-frame clones only, not all of them. The data contain 30,000 to 40,000 clones, over 60% of them singletons. Sequencing was done on a sample of PBMCs. These receptors all come from a man aged 35 to 55 in good health and CMV-seropositive.

J is TRBJ1-5 and V is TRBV6-1; unclear D gene. This CDR3 is 11 amino acids long. Germline values: CDR1 MNHNS, CDR2 SASEGT. V was clipped by 0 bases and J by 9 bases, with 3 bases between them. The CDR3 bases are TGTGCCAGCAGTGAAGCGCGGCCCCAGCATTTT. Translating gives CASSEARPQHF.

This clone was seen a few times. This chain joins TRBV27 and TRBJ1-1; 8 nucleotides agree with TRBD1. Per germline, CDR1 MNHEY and CDR2 SMNVEV (reference sequence). J was trimmed by 0 bases and V by 2 bases; bases with no gene match: 11. The CDR3 loop spans 18 amino acids. The CDR3, as DNA: TGTGCCAGCAGTTTACGGACCCGGGACAGGAGCATGAACACTGAAGCTTTCTTT. Amino acids: CASSLRTRDRSMNTEAFF.

The J gene is TRBJ1-6, the V gene TRBV30, with D maybe TRBD1 (5 bases). Between the trimmed V and J ends, which lost 4 bases and 3 bases, there was a span of 10 bases. The CDR3 loop spans 14 amino acids. Germline assignment: CDR1 GTSNPN and CDR2 SVGIG (reference sequence). The CDR3 sequence: CAWNQDSYNSPLHF. DNA for the CDR3: TGTGCCTGGAACCAAGACAGCTATAATTCACCCCTCCACTTT.

This chain joins TRBV2 and TRBJ2-3; 11 positions match TRBD1. This CDR3 comprises 16 residues. Germline loops: CDR1 SNHLY, CDR2 FYNNEI. The V and J ends lost 7 bases and 1 base, in that order; junction bases with no gene match: 7. The CDR3 region has the DNA TGTGCCAGCACCGGGACAGGGGGGTTTGGCACAGATACGCAGTATTTT. It yields the protein CASTGTGGFGTDTQYF.

V gene TRBV19 combines with J gene TRBJ1-5, with D tentatively TRBD1 (5 bases). Germline V CDR1 and CDR2: LNHDA, SQIVND (reference sequence). Trimming pared 3 bases from V and 2 bases from J, leaving 11 bases between. The CDR3 is made up of 15 amino acids. The CDR3 region is CASSIAGEGNQPQHF. CDR3 bases: TGTGCCAGTAGTATCGCGGGGGAGGGCAATCAGCCCCAGCATTTT. Full variable domain (outside the CDR3, taken from reference TRBV19 and TRBJ1-5): DGGITQSPKYLFRKEGQNVTLSCEQNLNHDAMYWYRQDPGQGLRLIYYSQIVNDFQKGDIAEGYSVSREKKESFPLTVTSAQKNPTAFYLCASSIAGEGNQPQHFGDGTRLSIL.